The clone carrying this T cell receptor (beta chain) was seen ten or more times. Its antigen is as yet unknown. Germline values: CDR1 SEHNR, CDR2 FQNEAQ (reference sequence). Trimming cost V 6 bases and J 0 bases, with 12 bases left between them. The CDR3 sequence is 14 residues long. This entry is derived from a study of identical twins. Study-level findings and limits: Twins' surplus sharing was weaker for beta out-of-frame sequences. The study found excess low generation probability among twin-shared out-of-frame alpha sequences.

A universal primer site was incorporated via template switching, and the cDNA contained unique molecular identifiers. TCRdb re-called the 5' RACE reads through MiXCR, storing one row per CDR3 protein. The table includes about 700,000 distinct CDR3 sequences, approximately 9% detected once. The same sample was also studied in work on yellow fever vaccine responses in identical twins. From that report: Reportedly, twins' vaccine T cell responses looked partly convergent and partly personalized.

This receptor was obtained from a woman aged 18-35 years in good health. The sample was PBMCs. The chain combines TRBV7-9 with TRBJ2-7; the D gene is possibly TRBD2 (5 bases). The DNA of the CDR3 is TGTGCCAGCAGAGAGGGCAAGAGCTCCTACGAGCAGTACTTC. Amino acids: CASREGKSSYEQYF. Drawing the rest from reference TRBV7-9 and TRBJ2-7, the complete variable domain is DTGVSQNPRHKITKRGQNVTFRCDPISEHNRLYWYRQTLGQGPEFLTYFQNEAQLEKSRLLSDRFSAERPKGSFSTLEIQRTEQGDSAMYLCASREGKSSYEQYFGPGTRLTVT.